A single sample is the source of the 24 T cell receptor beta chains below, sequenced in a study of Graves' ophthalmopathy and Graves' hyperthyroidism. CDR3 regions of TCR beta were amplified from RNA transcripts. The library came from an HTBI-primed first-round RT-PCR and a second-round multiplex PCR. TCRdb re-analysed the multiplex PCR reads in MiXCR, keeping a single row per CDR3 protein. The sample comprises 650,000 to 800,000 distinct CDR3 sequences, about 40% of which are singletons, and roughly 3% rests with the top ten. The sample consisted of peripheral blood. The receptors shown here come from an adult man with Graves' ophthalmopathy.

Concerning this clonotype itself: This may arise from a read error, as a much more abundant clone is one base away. The CDR3 nucleotides read TGTGCCAGCAGCCCCGCCCCCCAAGAGACCCAGTACTTC. Its translation is CASSPAPQETQYF. The chain uses TRBV7-9 and TRBJ2-5; no clear D gene. CDR1 is SEHNR and CDR2 is FQNEAQ in the germline V gene (reference sequence). Trimming pared 5 bases from V and 1 base from J, leaving 8 bases between. This CDR3 comprises 13 residues. Supplemented by reference TRBV7-9 and TRBJ2-5, the full variable domain reads DTGVSQNPRHKITKRGQNVTFRCDPISEHNRLYWYRQTLGQGPEFLTYFQNEAQLEKSRLLSDRFSAERPKGSFSTLEIQRTEQGDSAMYLCASSPAPQETQYFGPGTRLLVL.

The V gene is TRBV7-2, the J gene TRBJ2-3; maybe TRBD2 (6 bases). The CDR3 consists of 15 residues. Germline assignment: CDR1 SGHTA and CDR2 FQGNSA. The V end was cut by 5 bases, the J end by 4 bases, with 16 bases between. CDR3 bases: TGTGCCAGCAGCCAAGAAGAAGGCGGGGCAGATACGCAGTATTTT. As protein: CASSQEEGGADTQYF.

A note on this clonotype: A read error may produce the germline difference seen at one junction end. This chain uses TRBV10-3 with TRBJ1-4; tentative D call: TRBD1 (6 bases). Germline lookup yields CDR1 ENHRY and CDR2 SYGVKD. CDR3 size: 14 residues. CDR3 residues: CAIGEQGSDEKLFF. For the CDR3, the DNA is TGTGCCATCGGTGAGCAGGGGAGTGATGAAAAACTGTTTTTT.

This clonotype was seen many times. The CDR3 bases are TGTGCCAGCAGTTACTCGGGGCCTCGCCCCTATGGCTACACCTTC. Translation: CASSYSGPRPYGYTF. The V call is TRBV6-5, the J call TRBJ1-2; TRBD1 might be the D (5 bases). Germline values: CDR1 MNHEY, CDR2 SVGAGI. V lost 0 bases, J lost 4 bases, and 12 bases lay in between. The CDR3 loop spans 15 amino acids.

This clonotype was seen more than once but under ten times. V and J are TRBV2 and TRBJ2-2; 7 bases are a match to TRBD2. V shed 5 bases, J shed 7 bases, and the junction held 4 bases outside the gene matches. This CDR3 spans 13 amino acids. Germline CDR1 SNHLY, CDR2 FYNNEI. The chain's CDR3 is CASSLAGIGELFF. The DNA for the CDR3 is TGTGCCAGCAGTTTAGCGGGCATCGGGGAGCTGTTTTTT.

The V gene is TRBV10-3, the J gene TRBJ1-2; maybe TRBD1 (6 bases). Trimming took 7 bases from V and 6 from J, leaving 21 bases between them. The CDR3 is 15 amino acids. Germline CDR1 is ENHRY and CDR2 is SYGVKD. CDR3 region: CAITRDGGLGDGYTF. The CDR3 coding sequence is TGTGCCATCACCAGGGACGGGGGGCTCGGTGATGGCTACACCTTC.

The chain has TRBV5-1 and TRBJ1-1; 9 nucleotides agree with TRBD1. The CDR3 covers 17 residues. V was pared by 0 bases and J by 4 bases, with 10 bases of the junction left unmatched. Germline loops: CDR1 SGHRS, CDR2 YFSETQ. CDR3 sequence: CASSLGLGTGTFTEAFF. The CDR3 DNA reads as TGCGCCAGCAGCTTGGGACTCGGGACAGGGACGTTCACTGAAGCTTTCTTT.

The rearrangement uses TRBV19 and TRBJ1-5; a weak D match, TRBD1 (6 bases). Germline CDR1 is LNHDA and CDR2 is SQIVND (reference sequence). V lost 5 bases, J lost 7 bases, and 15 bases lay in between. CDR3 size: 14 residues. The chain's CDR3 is CASSSGTLSQPQHF. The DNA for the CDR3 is TGTGCCAGTAGTTCGGGGACACTTAGCCAGCCCCAGCATTTT.

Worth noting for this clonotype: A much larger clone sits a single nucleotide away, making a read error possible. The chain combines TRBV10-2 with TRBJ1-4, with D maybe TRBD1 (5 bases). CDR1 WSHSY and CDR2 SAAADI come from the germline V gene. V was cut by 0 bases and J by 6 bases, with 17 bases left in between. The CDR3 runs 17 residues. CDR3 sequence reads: CASSESRGWSSDEKLFF. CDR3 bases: TGCGCCAGCAGTGAGTCGAGGGGCTGGTCATCTGATGAAAAACTGTTTTTT.

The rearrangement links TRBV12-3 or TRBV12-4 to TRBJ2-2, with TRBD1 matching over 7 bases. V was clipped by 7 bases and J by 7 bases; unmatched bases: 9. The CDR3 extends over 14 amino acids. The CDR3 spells CASTLNRGNGELFF. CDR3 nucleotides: TGTGCCAGCACCCTCAACAGGGGAAACGGGGAGCTGTTTTTT.

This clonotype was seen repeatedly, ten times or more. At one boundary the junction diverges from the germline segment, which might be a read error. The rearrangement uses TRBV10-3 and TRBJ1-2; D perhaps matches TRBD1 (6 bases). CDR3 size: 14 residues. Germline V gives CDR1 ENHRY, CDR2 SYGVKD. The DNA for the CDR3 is TGTGCCAGCAGTGAAGCCGTGGGGGCGCAGGGCTACACCTTC. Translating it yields CASSEAVGAQGYTF.

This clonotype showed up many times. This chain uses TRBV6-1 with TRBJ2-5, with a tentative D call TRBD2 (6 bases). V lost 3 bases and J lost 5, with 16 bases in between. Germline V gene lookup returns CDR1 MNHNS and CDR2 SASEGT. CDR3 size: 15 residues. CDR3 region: CASSDGFAGWETQYF. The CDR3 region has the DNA TGTGCCAGCAGTGATGGATTCGCGGGATGGGAGACCCAGTACTTC.

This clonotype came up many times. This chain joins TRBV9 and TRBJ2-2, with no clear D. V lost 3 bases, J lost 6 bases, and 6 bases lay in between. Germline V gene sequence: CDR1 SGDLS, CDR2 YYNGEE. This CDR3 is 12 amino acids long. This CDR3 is CASSGRPGELFF. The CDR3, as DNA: TGTGCCAGCAGCGGAAGACCCGGGGAGCTGTTTTTT. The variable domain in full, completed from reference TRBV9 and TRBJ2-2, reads DSGVTQTPKHLITATGQRVTLRCSPRSGDLSVYWYQQSLDQGLQFLIQYYNGEERAKGNILERFSAQQFPDLHSELNLSSLELGDSALYFCASSGRPGELFFGEGSRLTVL.

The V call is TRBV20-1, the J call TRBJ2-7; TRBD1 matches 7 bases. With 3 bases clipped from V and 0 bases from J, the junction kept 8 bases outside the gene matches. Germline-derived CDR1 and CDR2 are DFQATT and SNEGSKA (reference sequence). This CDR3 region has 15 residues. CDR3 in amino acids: CSASATGVSSYEQYF. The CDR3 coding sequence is TGCAGTGCTAGTGCCACAGGGGTTAGCTCCTACGAGCAGTACTTC.

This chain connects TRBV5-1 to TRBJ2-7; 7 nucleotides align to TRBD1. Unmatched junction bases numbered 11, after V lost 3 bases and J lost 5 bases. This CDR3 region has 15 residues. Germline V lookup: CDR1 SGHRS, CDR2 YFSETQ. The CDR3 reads CASSSPGQIPDEQYF. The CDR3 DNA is TGCGCCAGCAGCTCTCCGGGACAGATTCCTGACGAGCAGTACTTC.

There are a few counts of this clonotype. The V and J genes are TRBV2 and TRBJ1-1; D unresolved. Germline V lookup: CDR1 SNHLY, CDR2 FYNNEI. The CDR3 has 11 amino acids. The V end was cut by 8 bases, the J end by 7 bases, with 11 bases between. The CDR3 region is CASGDWGEAFF. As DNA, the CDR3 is TGTGCCAGCGGAGATTGGGGTGAAGCTTTCTTT.

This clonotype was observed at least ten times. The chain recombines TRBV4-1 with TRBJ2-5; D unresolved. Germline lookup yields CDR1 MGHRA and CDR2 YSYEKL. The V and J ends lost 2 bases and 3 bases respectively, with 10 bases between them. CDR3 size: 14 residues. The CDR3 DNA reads TGCGCCAGCAGCCAACCCTGGGCAGAAGAGACCCAGTACTTC. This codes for CASSQPWAEETQYF.

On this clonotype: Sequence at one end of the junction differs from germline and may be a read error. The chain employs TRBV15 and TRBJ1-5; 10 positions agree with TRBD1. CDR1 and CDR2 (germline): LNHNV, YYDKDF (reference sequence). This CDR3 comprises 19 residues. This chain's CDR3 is CAASRDRGFGTGAHQPQHF. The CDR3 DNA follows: TGTGCCGCCAGCAGAGATAGAGGTTTTGGGACAGGGGCACATCAGCCCCAGCATTTT. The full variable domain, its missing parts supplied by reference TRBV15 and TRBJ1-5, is DAMVIQNPRYQVTQFGKPVTLSCSQTLNHNVMYWYQQKSSQAPKLLFHYYDKDFNNEADTPDNFQSRRPNTSFCFLDIRSPGLGDTAMYLCAASRDRGFGTGAHQPQHFGDGTRLSIL.

CDR3 in amino acids: CASSEHRAFSLADTQYF. The CDR3 DNA sequence: TGTGCCAGCAGTGAACATAGGGCGTTTTCACTTGCAGATACGCAGTATTTT. The chain combines TRBV9 with TRBJ2-3; D is ambiguous. V was cut by 5 bases and J by 4 bases, with 23 bases left in between. The CDR3 consists of 17 residues. The germline V gene has CDR1 SGDLS and CDR2 YYNGEE.

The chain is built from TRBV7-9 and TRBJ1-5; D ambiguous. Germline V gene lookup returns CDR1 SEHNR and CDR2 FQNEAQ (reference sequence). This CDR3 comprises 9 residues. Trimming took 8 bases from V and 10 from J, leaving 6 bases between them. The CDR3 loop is CASLNPQHF. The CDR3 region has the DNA TGTGCCAGCCTAAATCCCCAGCATTTT. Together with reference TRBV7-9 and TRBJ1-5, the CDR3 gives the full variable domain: DTGVSQNPRHKITKRGQNVTFRCDPISEHNRLYWYRQTLGQGPEFLTYFQNEAQLEKSRLLSDRFSAERPKGSFSTLEIQRTEQGDSAMYLCASLNPQHFGDGTRLSIL.

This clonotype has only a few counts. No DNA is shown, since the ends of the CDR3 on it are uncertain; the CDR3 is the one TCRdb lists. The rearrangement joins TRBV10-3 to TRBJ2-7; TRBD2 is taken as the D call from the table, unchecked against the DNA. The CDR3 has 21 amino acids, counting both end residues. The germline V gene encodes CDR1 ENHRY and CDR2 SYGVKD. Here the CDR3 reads CAIRSGRRHEQYFGSVYEQYF.

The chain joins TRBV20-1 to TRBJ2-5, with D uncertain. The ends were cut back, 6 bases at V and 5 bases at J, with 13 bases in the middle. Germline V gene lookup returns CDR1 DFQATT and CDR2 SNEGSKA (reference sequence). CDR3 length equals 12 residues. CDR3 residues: CSAWTRLETQYF. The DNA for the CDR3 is TGCAGTGCCTGGACCCGCCTGGAGACCCAGTACTTC.

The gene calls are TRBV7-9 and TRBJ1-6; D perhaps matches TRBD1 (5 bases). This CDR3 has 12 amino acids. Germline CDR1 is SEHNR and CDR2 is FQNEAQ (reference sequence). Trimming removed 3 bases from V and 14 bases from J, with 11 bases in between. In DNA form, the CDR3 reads TGTGCCAGCAGCTTGTGGGGCTCGGCCCTCCACTTT. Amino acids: CASSLWGSALHF.

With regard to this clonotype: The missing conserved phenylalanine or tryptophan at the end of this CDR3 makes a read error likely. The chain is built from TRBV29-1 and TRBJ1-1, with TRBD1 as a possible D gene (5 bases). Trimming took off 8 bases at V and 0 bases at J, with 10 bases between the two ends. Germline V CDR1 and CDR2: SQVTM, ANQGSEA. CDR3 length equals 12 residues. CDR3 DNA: TGCAGCTTGGACATACTGAACACTGAAGCTTTCTGT. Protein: CSLDILNTEAFC.